A single T cell receptor (beta chain) is shown here with its context. A read error may produce the germline difference seen at one junction end. CDR1 and CDR2 (germline): DFQATT, SNEGSKA (reference sequence). This CDR3 has 17 amino acids. With template switching, a universal primer site was added, and the cDNA carried unique molecular identifiers. Using its own MiXCR run on the 5' RACE reads, TCRdb lists one record per CDR3 protein. Among 1.5 million to 2 million distinct CDR3 sequences listed, under 35% were seen once. This specimen belongs to a study of identical twins. The sequencing sample was made of cord blood. This clonotype was sampled from a newborn girl in good health. The chain recombines TRBV20-1 with TRBJ1-2; D not certain. In nucleotides, the CDR3 is TGCAGTGCTACAGGTCAGACGACGACCATTGCTAAGTATGGCTACACCTTC. Translation gives CSATGQTTTIAKYGYTF.